The sequence of this TCR beta chain was determined in a study of regulatory T cells in long-lasting Graves disease. This clonotype has ten or more counts. No antigen is known for it. Study outcomes and limitations: Newly diagnosed Graves' patients exceeded persistent ones in TCR diversity.

V lost 3 bases to trimming and J lost 5 bases, with 10 bases between them. The CDR3 is 13 residues long. Germline loops: CDR1 MNHEY, CDR2 SMNVEV (reference sequence). In building TCR beta libraries, iRepertoire HTBI primers were used together with Arm-PCR of CDR3 regions. TCRdb redid the calling of the multiplex PCR reads with MiXCR, one entry per CDR3 protein. The table includes 350,000 to 450,000 distinct CDR3 sequences, 12% detected once. The time point is: newly diagnosed GD, antithyroid drugs for less than 3 months. Isolated PBMC RNA provided the starting material for the TCR library. This sample was shared with a second study, whose subject was T cells in Graves' hyperthyroidism and ophthalmopathy. According to that study: Before onset, by a median of around 6.1 months, the model predicted ophthalmopathy.

This chain connects TRBV27 to TRBJ2-5; D is uncertain. The sample consisted of peripheral blood mononuclear cells (PBMCs), taken at new diagnosis, from a patient treated with antithyroid drugs. This TCR was recovered from a woman aged 18 to 35 with Graves disease. This chain's CDR3 is CASSFRLRETQYF. DNA of the CDR3: TGTGCCAGCAGTTTCAGGTTGAGGGAGACCCAGTACTTC.